This T cell receptor (beta chain) was identified during a study of CXCR3-negative and CXCR3-positive naive CD8 T cells. Broader study findings: It was found that naive subsets had comparable surface CD5, and TCR strength was inferred from TRB CDR3 properties. Relative to CXCR3-negative naive cells, CXCR3-positive naive cells had more hydrophobic TRB CDR3s.

About this clonotype: Its matching antigen is unknown.

This CDR3 is built from 14 residues. In germline, CDR1 is MDHEN, CDR2 SYDVKM. The libraries of TRB cDNA were prepared using 5' RACE with UMI labels. TCRdb re-called the 5' RACE reads and gives one entry per CDR3 protein, without DNA. This sample's clone table lists tens of thousands of distinct CDR3 sequences. The sequence came from a human donor in good health. Some clones in this sample may be carry-over from other donors' samples. The chain carries TRBV28 and TRBJ1-5; TCRdb names TRBD1, which stays unverified in the absence of DNA. Sequencing used naive CXCR3+ CD8+ T cells from blood. Subset defined: CD45RO-CCR7+CD27+CD95- naive CD8+ T cells expressing CXCR3 (TNR3+). This CDR3 reads CASSSITGNQPQHF.